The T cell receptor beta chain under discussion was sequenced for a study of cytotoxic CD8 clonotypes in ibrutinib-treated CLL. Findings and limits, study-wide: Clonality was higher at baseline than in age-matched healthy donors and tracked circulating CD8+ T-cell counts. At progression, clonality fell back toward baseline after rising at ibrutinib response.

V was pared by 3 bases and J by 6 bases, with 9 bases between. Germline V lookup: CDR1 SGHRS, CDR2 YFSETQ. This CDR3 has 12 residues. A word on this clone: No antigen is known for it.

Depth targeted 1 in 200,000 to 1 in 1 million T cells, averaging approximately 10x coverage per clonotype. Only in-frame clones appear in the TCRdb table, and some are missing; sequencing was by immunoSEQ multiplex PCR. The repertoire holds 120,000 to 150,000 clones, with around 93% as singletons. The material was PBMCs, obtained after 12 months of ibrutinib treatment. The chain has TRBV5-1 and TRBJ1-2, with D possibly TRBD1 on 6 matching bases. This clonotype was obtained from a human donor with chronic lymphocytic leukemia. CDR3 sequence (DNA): TGCGCCAGCAGCTCAGGGGAAGATGGCTACACCTTC. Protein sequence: CASSSGEDGYTF. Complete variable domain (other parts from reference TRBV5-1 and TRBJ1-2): KAGVTQTPRYLIKTRGQQVTLSCSPISGHRSVSWYQQTPGQGLQFLFEYFSETQRNKGNFPGRFSGRQFSNSRSEMNVSTLELGDSALYLCASSSGEDGYTFGSGTRLTVV.